This T cell receptor (beta chain) was recorded in a study of T cells in women clearing cervical HPV infection. Background on the study: Case blood drawn at lesion detection; control blood after infection cleared. Case blood was drawn a median approximately 150 days after lesion detection.

Produced via immunoSEQ multiplex PCR; TCRdb's table is partial and in-frame only. This listing includes about 40,000 clones. Concerning this clone itself: Its target is unknown. The read gets to within 3 residues of the CDR3 end, and the germline J gene fills in the rest.

With 0 bases removed from V and 5 bases from J, the gap between germline ends came to 17 bases. The CDR3 has 16 amino acids. Per the germline V gene, CDR1 is SGHRS and CDR2 is YFSETQ. General study findings and limits: CIN3+ cases had significantly higher TCR richness than controls; evenness did not differ. TRBV6-7 abundance was lower in cases than controls (around 0.1% versus 0.15%).

The origin of this receptor is a woman aged 18 to 75 with a cervical HPV16 infection that either progressed to CIN3+ or cleared (not recorded which). The rearrangement links TRBV5-1 to TRBJ2-5; D may be TRBD2 (6 bases). Specimen: blood buffy coat. Partial CDR3 DNA: TGCGCCAGCAGCTTGGAAGGTCACGGGGGTACCGAGACC. This gives the protein CASSLEGHGGTET. The entire CDR3 protein is CASSLEGHGGTETQYF.